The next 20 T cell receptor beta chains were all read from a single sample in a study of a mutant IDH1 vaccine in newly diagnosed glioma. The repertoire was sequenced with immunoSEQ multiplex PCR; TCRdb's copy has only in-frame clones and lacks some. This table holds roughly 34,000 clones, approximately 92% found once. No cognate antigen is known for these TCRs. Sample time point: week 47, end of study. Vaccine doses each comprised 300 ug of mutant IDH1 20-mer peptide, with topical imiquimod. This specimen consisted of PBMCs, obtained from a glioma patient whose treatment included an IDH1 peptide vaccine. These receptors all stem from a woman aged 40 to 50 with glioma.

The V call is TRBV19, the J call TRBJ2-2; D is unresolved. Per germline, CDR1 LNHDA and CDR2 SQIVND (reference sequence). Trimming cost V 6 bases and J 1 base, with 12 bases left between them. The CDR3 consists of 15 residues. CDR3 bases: TGTGCCAGTAGGGGTGGGCTGCTGAACACCGGGGAGCTGTTTTTT. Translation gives CASRGGLLNTGELFF.

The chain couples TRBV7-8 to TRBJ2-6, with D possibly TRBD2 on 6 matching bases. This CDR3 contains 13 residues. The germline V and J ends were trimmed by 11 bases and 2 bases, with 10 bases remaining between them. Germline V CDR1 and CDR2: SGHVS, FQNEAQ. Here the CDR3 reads CAAGGTGANVLTF. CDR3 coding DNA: TGTGCCGCTGGGGGGACTGGGGCCAACGTCCTGACTTTC.

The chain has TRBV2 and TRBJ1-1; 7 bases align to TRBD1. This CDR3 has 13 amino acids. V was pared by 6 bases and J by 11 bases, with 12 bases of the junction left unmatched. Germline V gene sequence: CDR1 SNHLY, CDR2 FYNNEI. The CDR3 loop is CASSGDRAHGAFF. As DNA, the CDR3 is TGTGCCAGCAGCGGAGACAGGGCCCATGGCGCTTTCTTT.

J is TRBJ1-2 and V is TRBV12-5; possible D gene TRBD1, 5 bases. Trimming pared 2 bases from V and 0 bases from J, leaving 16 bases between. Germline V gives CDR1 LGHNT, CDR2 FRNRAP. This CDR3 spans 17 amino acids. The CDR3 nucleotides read TGTGCTAGTGGTTTGAAACCCTTAGGGGTTCCTAACTATGGCTACACCTTC. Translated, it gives CASGLKPLGVPNYGYTF.

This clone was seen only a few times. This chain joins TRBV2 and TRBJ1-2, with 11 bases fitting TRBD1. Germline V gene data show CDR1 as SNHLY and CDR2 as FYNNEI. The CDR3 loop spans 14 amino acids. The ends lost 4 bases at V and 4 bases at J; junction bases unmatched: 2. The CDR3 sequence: CASSGDRGAYGYTF. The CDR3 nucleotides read TGTGCCAGCAGTGGGGACAGGGGGGCCTATGGCTACACCTTC.

This chain's CDR3 is CASSEPRLEQFF. DNA of the CDR3: TGTGCCAGCAGTGAACCTCGACTAGAGCAGTTCTTC. The chain joins TRBV2 to TRBJ2-1, with D perhaps TRBD2 (5 bases). Germline V gives CDR1 SNHLY, CDR2 FYNNEI. CDR3 size: 12 residues. V gave up 2 bases and J gave up 10 bases, with 9 bases separating them.

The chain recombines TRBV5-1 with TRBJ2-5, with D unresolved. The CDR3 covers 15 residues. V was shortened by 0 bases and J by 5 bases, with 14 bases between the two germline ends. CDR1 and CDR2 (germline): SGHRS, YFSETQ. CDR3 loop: CASSLELLGRETQYF. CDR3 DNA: TGCGCCAGCAGCTTGGAGCTGCTAGGGCGCGAGACCCAGTACTTC.

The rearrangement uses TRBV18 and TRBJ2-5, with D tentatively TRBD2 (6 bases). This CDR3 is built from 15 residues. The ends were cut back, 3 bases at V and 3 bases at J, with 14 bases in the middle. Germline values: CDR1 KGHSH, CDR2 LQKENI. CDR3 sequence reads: CASSPITGVKETQYF. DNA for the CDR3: TGTGCCAGCTCACCGATTACGGGGGTGAAAGAGACCCAGTACTTC.

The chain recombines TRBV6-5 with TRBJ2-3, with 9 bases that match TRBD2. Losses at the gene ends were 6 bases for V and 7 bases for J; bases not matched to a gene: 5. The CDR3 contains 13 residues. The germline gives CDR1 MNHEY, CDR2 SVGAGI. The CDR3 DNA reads TGTGCCAGCAGGAGCGGGGGGCCATATACGCAGTATTTT. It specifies CASRSGGPYTQYF.

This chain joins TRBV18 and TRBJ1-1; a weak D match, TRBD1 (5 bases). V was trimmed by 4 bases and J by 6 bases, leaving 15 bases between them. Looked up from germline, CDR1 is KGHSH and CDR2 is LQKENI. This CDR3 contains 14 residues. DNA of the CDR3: TGTGCCAGCTCACGCCAGGGAGAGGGCCCTGAAGCTTTCTTT. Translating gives CASSRQGEGPEAFF.

The CDR3 protein is CASRADTQYF. CDR3 in DNA: TGTGCCAGCAGGGCAGATACGCAGTATTTT. This chain connects TRBV6-1 to TRBJ2-3; D remains unclear. V gave up 6 bases and J gave up 4 bases, with 2 bases separating them. The length of the CDR3 is 10 residues. The germline V gene encodes CDR1 MNHNS and CDR2 SASEGT.

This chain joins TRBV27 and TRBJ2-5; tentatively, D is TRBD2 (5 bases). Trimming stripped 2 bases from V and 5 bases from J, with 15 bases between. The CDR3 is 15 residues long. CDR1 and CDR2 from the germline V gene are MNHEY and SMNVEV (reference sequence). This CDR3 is CASSLRPAGRETQYF. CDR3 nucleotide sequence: TGTGCCAGCAGTTTACGCCCCGCGGGCAGGGAGACCCAGTACTTC.

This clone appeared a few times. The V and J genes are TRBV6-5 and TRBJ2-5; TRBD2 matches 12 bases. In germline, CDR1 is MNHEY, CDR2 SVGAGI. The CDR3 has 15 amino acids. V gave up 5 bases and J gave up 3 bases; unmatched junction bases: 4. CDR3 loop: CASSTRLAGEETQYF. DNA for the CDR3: TGTGCCAGCAGTACCCGACTAGCGGGGGAAGAGACCCAGTACTTC.

CDR3 sequence: CASSATGGSYEQYF. CDR3 bases: TGTGCCAGCAGTGCGACTGGGGGGTCCTACGAGCAGTACTTC. The chain links TRBV25-1 to TRBJ2-7; D perhaps matches TRBD2 (6 bases). The CDR3 loop spans 14 amino acids. V was cut by 4 bases and J by 1 base, with 11 bases left in between. Germline V gene data show CDR1 as MGHDK and CDR2 as SYGVNS.

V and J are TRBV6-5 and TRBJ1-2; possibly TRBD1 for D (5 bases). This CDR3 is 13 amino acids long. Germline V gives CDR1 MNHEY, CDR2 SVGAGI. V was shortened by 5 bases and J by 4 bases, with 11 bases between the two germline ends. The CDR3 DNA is TGTGCCAGCAGTGCCGAGGGGACCTATGGCTACACCTTC. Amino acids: CASSAEGTYGYTF.

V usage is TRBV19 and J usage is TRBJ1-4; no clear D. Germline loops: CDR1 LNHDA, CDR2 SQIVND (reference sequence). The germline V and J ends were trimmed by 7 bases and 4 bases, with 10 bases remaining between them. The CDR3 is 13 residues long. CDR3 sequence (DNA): TGTGCCAGTACGGGGAGATTTAATGAAAAACTGTTTTTT. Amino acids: CASTGRFNEKLFF.

This chain's CDR3 is CASSLVGDMNTEAFF. CDR3 sequence (DNA): TGCGCCAGCAGCTTGGTTGGAGATATGAACACTGAAGCTTTCTTT. V usage is TRBV5-1 and J usage is TRBJ1-1; unclear D gene. The germline V gene encodes CDR1 SGHRS and CDR2 YFSETQ. This CDR3 comprises 15 residues. V lost 0 bases, J lost 0 bases, and 9 bases lay in between.

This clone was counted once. CDR3 nucleotides: TGCGCCAGCAGCCCAACTAGCGGGGGCCGGTGGGAGACCCAGTACTTC. The encoded protein is CASSPTSGGRWETQYF. This chain connects TRBV5-1 to TRBJ2-5; 11 bases match TRBD2. CDR3 size: 16 residues. V was clipped by 4 bases and J by 5 bases; unmatched bases: 10. Germline V gene lookup returns CDR1 SGHRS and CDR2 YFSETQ.

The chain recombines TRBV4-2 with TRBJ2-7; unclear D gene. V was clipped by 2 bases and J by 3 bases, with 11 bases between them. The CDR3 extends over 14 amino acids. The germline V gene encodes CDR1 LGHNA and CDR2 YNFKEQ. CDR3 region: CASSQYGAGYEQYF. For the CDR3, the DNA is TGTGCCAGCAGCCAATACGGTGCTGGCTACGAGCAGTACTTC.

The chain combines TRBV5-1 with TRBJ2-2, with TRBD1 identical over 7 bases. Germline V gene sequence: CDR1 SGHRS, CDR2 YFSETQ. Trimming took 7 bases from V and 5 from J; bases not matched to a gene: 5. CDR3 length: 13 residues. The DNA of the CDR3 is TGCGCCAGCGGGGGACAGCTGACCGGGGAGCTGTTTTTT. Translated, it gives CASGGQLTGELFF.